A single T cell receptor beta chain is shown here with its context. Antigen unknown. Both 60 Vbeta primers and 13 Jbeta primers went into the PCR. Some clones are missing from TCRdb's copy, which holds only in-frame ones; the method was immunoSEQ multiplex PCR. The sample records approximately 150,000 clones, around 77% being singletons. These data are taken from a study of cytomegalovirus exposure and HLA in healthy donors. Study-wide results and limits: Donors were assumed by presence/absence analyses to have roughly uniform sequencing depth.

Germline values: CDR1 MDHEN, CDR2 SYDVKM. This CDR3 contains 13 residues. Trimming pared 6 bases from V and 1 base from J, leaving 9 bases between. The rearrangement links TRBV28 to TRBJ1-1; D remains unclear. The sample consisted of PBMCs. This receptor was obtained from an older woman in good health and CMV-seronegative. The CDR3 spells CASSRNKNTEAFF. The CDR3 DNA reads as TGTGCCAGCAGCCGAAACAAGAACACTGAAGCTTTCTTT.